Described below is a single T cell receptor beta chain sequence and its context. Per the study methods: Cell counts per sample came from amplifying reference gene primers. Data came from immunoSEQ multiplex PCR; TCRdb stores just in-frame clones and leaves some out. V and J calls and clone size are as listed in that table; D and trimming were resolved from the DNA. The table has about 190,000 clones, approximately 79% seen once. This entry comes from a study of blood T cell repertoires in COVID-19. The wider study: The United States, Italy and Spain supplied acute and convalescent COVID-19 samples. Sample material is recorded as cDNA or gDNA derived from T cells, B-cell-depleted T cells, or PBMCs.

This CDR3 comprises 14 residues. J was trimmed by 6 bases and V by 7 bases; bases with no gene match: 6. Germline CDR1 is SEHNR and CDR2 is FQNEAQ (reference sequence). The V call is TRBV7-9, the J call TRBJ2-5; 12 bases are shared with TRBD2. Sequences were obtained from peripheral blood. The receptor comes from a woman between 45 and 65 years old with acute or convalescent COVID-19. CDR3 DNA: TGTGCCAGCACCCTAGCGGGAGGGGAGAAGACCCAGTACTTC. This gives the protein CASTLAGGEKTQYF.